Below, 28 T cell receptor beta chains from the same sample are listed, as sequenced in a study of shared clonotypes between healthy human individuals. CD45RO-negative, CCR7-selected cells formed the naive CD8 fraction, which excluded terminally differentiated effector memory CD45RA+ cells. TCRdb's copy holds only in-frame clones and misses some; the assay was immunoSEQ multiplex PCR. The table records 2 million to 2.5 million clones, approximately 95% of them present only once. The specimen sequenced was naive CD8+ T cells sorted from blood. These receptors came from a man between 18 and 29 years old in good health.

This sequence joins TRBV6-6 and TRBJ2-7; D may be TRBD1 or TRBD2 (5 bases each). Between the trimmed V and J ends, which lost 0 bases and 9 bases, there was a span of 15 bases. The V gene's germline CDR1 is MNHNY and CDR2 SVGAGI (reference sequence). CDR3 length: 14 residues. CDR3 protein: CASSYSTEGVMQYF. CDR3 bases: TGTGCCAGCAGTTACTCGACAGAGGGAGTTATGCAGTACTTC.

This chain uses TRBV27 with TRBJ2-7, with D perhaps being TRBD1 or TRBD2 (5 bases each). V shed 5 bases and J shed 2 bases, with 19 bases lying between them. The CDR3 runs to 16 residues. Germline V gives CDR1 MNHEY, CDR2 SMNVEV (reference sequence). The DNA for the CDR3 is TGTGCCAGCAGTCTGGGGTCCCGGGACCAAGCCTACGAGCAGTACTTC. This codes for CASSLGSRDQAYEQYF.

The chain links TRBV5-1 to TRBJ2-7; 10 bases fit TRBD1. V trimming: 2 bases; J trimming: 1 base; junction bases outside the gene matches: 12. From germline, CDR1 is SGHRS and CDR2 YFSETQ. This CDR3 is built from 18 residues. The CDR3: CASSFTGTGVTGSYEQYF. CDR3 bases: TGCGCCAGCAGCTTTACTGGGACAGGGGTTACTGGGTCCTACGAGCAGTACTTC.

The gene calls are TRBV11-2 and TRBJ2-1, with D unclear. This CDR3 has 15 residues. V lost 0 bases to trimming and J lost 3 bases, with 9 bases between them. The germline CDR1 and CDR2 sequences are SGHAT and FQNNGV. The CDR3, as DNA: TGTGCCAGCAGCTTAGAATATAGCAGCTACAATGAGCAGTTCTTC. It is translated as CASSLEYSSYNEQFF.

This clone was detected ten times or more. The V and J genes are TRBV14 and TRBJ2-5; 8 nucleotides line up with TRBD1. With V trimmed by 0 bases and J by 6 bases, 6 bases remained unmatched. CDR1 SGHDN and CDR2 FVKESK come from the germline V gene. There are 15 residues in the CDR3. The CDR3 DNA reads TGTGCCAGCAGCCAAGAAGGACAGGGCTGGAAGACCCAGTACTTC. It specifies CASSQEGQGWKTQYF.

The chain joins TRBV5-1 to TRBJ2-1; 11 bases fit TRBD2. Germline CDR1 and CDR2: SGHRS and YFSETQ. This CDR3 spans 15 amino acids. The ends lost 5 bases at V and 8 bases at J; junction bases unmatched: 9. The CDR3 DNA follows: TGCGCCAGCAGTCCAGTAGCGGGGGGGCCGCATGAGCAGTTCTTC. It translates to CASSPVAGGPHEQFF.

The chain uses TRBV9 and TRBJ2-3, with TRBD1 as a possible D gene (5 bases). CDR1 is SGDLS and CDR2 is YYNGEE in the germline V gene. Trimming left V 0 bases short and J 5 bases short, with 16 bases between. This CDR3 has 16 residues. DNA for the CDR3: TGTGCCAGCAGCGTAGTCCACCGACAGAAAGAAGATACGCAGTATTTT. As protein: CASSVVHRQKEDTQYF.

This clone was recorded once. In DNA form, the CDR3 reads TGCGCCAGCAGCCAAGATAACTATCAAACCTACGAGCAGTACTTC. It codes for CASSQDNYQTYEQYF. The chain links TRBV4-3 to TRBJ2-7; no clear D. Germline V gives CDR1 LGHNA, CDR2 YSLEER. The V and J ends lost 0 bases and 2 bases respectively, with 11 bases between them. This CDR3 region has 15 residues.

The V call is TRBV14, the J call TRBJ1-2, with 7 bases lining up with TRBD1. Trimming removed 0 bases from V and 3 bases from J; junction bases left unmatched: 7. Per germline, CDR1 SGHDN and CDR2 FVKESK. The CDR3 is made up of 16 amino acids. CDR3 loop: CASSQDRTGSDYGYTF. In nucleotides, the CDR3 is TGTGCCAGCAGCCAAGACCGGACAGGTTCCGACTATGGCTACACCTTC.

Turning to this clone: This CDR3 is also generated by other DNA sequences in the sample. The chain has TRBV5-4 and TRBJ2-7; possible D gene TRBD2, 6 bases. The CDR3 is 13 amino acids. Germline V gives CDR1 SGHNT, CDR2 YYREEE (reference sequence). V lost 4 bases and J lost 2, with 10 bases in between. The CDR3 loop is CASSLAGTYEQYF. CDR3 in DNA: TGTGCCAGCAGCCTTGCGGGAACCTACGAGCAGTACTTC.

CDR3 in DNA: TGCAGCGCTCTGACAGGGGATCTTTACGAGCAGTACTTC. It yields the protein CSALTGDLYEQYF. This chain connects TRBV29-1 to TRBJ2-7, with TRBD1 matching over 8 bases. This CDR3 is 13 amino acids long. V was clipped by 7 bases and J by 4 bases; unmatched bases: 9. CDR1 SQVTM and CDR2 ANQGSEA come from the germline V gene.

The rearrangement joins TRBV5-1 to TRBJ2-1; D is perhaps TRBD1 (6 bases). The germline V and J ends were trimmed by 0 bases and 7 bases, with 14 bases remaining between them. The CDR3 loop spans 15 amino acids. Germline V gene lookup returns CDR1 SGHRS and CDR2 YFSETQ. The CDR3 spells CASSLGRTGQNEQFF. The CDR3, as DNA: TGCGCCAGCAGCTTGGGCCGGACGGGACAAAATGAGCAGTTCTTC. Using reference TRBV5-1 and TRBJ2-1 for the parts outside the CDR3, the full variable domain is KAGVTQTPRYLIKTRGQQVTLSCSPISGHRSVSWYQQTPGQGLQFLFEYFSETQRNKGNFPGRFSGRQFSNSRSEMNVSTLELGDSALYLCASSLGRTGQNEQFFGPGTRLTVL.

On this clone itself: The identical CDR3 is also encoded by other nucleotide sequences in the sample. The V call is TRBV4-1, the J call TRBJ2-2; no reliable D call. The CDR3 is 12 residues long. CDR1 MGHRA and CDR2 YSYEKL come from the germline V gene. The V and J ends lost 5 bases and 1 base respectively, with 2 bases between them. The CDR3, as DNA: TGCGCCAGCAGCTTGAACACCGGGGAGCTGTTTTTT. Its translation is CASSLNTGELFF.

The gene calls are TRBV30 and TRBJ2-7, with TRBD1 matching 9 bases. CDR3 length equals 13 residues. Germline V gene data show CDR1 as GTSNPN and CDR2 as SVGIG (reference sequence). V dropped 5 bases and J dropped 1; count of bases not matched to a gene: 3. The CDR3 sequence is CAWGTGTSYEQYF. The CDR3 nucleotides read TGTGCCTGGGGGACAGGGACGTCCTACGAGCAGTACTTC. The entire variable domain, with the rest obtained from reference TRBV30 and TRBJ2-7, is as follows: SQTIHQWPATLVQPVGSPLSLECTVEGTSNPNLYWYRQAAGRGLQLLFYSVGIGQISSEVPQNLSASRPQDRQFILSSKKLLLSDSGFYLCAWGTGTSYEQYFGPGTRLTVT.

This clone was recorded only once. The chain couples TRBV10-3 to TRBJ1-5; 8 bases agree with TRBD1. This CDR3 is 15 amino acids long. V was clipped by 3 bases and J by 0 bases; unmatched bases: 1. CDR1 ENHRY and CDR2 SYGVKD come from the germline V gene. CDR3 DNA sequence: TGTGCCATCAGTGACAGGGGGCCTAGCAATCAGCCCCAGCATTTT. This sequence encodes CAISDRGPSNQPQHF.

CDR3 sequence reads: CASSLDETGAYTGELFF. The CDR3 coding sequence is TGTGCCAGCAGCTTGGATGAGACAGGGGCGTACACCGGGGAGCTGTTTTTT. The genes are TRBV5-6 and TRBJ2-2, with 8 bases matching TRBD1. The CDR3 runs 17 residues. Germline lookup yields CDR1 SGHDT and CDR2 YYEEEE. Trimming took 0 bases from V and 3 from J; bases not matched to a gene: 7. Full variable domain (outside the CDR3, taken from reference TRBV5-6 and TRBJ2-2): DAGVTQSPTHLIKTRGQQVTLRCSPKSGHDTVSWYQQALGQGPQFIFQYYEEEERQRGNFPDRFSGHQFPNYSSELNVNALLLGDSALYLCASSLDETGAYTGELFFGEGSRLTVL.

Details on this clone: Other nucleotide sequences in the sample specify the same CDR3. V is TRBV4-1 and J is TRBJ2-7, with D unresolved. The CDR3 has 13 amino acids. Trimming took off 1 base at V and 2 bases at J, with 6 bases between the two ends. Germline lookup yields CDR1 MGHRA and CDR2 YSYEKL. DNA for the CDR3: TGCGCCAGCAGCCAAGCCCGGGCCTACGAGCAGTACTTC. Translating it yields CASSQARAYEQYF.

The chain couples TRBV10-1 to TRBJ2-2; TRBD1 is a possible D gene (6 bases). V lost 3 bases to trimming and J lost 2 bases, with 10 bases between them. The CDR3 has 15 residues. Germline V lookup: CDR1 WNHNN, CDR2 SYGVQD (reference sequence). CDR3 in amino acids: CASSDGRGNTGELFF. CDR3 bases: TGCGCCAGCAGTGACGGCAGGGGAAACACCGGGGAGCTGTTTTTT.

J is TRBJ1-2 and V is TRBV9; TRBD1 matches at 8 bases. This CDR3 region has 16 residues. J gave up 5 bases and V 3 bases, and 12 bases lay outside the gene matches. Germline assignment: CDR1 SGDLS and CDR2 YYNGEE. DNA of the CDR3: TGTGCCAGCAGCGGTAGCCTCGGACAGGGAGGGTATGGCTACACCTTC. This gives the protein CASSGSLGQGGYGYTF.

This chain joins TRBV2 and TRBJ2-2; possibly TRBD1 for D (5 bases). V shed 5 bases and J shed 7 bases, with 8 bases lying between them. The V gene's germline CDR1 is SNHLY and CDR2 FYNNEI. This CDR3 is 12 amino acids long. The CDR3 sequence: CASSPTGGELFF. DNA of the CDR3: TGTGCCAGCAGTCCTACAGGCGGGGAGCTGTTTTTT.

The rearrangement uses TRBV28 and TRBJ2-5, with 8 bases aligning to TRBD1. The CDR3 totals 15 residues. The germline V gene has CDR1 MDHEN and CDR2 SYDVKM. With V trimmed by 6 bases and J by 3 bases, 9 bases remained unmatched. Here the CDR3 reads CASSQTGGAEETQYF. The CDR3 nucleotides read TGTGCCAGCAGCCAAACAGGGGGAGCGGAAGAGACCCAGTACTTC.

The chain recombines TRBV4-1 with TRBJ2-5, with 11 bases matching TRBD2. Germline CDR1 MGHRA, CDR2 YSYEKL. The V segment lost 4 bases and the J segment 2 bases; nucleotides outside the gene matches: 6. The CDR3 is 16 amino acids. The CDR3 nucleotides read TGCGCCAGCAGCCTCCTGACTAGCGGGGAACAAGAGACCCAGTACTTC. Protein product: CASSLLTSGEQETQYF.

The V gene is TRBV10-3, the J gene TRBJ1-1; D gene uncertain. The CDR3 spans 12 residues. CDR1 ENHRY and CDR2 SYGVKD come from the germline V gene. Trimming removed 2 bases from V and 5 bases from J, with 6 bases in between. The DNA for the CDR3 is TGTGCCATCAGTGAGGAGAGGACTGAAGCTTTCTTT. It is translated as CAISEERTEAFF.

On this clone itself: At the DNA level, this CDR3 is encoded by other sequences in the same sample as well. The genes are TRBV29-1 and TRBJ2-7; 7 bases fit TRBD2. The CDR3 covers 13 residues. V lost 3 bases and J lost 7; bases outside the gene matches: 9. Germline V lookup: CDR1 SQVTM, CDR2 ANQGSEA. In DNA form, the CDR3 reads TGCAGCGTTGATTTCAGGACGGGGGGAGAGCAGTACTTC. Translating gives CSVDFRTGGEQYF.

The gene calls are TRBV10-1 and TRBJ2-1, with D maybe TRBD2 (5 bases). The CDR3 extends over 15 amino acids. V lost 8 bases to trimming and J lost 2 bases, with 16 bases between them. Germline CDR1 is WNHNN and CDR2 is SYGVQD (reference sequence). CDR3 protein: CASGQASWPYNEQFF. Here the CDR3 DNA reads TGCGCCAGCGGCCAGGCTAGCTGGCCCTACAATGAGCAGTTCTTC.

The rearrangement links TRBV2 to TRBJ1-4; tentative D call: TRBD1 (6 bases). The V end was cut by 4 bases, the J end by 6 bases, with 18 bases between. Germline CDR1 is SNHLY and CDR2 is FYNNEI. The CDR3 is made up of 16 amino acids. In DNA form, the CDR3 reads TGTGCCAGCAGTGCTAAATCAGGGGAGGGGGATGAAAAACTGTTTTTT. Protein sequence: CASSAKSGEGDEKLFF.

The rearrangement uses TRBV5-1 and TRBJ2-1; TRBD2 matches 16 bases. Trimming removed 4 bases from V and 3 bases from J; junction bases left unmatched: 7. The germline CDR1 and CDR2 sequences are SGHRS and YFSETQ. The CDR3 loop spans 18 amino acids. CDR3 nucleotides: TGCGCCAGCAGCCTGGGACTAGCGGGAGGGTTTGGCTACAATGAGCAGTTCTTC. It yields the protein CASSLGLAGGFGYNEQFF.

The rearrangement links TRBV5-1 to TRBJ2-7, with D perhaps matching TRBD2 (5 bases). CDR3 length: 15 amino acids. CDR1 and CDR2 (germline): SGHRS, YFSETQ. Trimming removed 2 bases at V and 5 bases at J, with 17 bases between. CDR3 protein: CASSLVDSVAHEQYF. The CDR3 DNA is TGCGCCAGCAGCTTAGTTGATAGCGTAGCCCACGAGCAGTACTTC.